This T cell receptor (beta chain) was observed in a study of shared clonotypes between healthy human individuals. Using immunoSEQ multiplex PCR, the repertoire was profiled, and TCRdb retains in-frame clones only, with some absent. The sample yields about 980,000 clones, around 80% seen once. Concerning this clone itself: Its antigen is not identified.

V was clipped by 4 bases and J by 5 bases, with 17 bases between them. The germline CDR1 and CDR2 sequences are SQVTM and ANQGSEA. This CDR3 is 15 amino acids long. Donors were healthy HIV-negative adults without recently reported acute infections or vaccinations. Study-wide results and limits: Naive subsets generally exceeded memory subsets in estimated richness. Among four donors, around 5% of naive CD4 clonotypes were found in common. Among donors, sharing of clonotypes was expected to be affected by sequencing depth.

The genes are TRBV29-1 and TRBJ2-2, with D possibly being TRBD1 (6 bases). This clonotype was obtained from a man aged 18 to 29 in good health. The sample comprised memory CD4+ T cells sorted from blood. Subset denoted: CD45RA-negative fraction. In nucleotides, the CDR3 is TGCAGCGTTGGGTCCGGGACATCACAAACCGGGGAGCTGTTTTTT. Translation gives CSVGSGTSQTGELFF.